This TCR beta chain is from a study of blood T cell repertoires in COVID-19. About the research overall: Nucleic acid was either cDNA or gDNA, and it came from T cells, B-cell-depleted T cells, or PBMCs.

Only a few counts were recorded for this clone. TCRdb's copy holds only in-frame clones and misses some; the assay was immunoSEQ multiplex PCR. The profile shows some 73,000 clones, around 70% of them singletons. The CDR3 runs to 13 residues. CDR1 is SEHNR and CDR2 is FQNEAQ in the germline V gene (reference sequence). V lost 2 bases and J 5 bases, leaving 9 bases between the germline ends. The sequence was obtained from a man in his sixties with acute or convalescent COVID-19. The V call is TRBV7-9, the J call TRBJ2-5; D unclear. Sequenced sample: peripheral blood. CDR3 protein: CASSLMSRETQYF. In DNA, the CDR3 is TGTGCCAGCAGCTTAATGTCCCGGGAGACCCAGTACTTC.